This T cell receptor (beta chain) stems from a study of cytomegalovirus exposure and HLA in healthy donors. The PCR used 60 Vbeta and 13 Jbeta primers. Some clones are missing from TCRdb's copy, which holds only in-frame ones; the method was immunoSEQ multiplex PCR. The sample has about 190,000 clones; approximately 85% are singletons. Study-level findings and limits: An analysis that came later showed most CMV-associated TCR beta chains appearing HLA-restricted. 150 to 200 TCR beta chains were listed as cytomegalovirus-associated. CMV serostatus was the sole immune exposure information available.

The CDR3 contains 17 residues. In regard to this clone: Its antigen is as yet unknown.

The clonotype was recovered from a young woman in good health and CMV-seronegative. The sample consisted of PBMCs. V is TRBV21-1 and J is TRBJ2-7; TRBD1 is the table's D call and was not checked against the DNA. TRBV21-1 is designated a pseudogene. The CDR3 nucleotides read TGTGCCAGCAGCAACCTCGTCCTGGGACAGGGCTCCTACGAGCAGTACTTC. This encodes CASSNLVLGQGSYEQYF.